The clone carrying this T cell receptor beta chain was detected many times. TCRdb itself ran the 5' RACE reads through MiXCR, one entry per CDR3 protein. The data show 390,000 or so distinct CDR3 sequences, roughly 15% seen once. From germline, CDR1 is SGHRS and CDR2 YFSETQ. The length of the CDR3 is 14 residues. V dropped 0 bases and J dropped 4 bases, with 10 bases sitting between them. This specimen belongs to a study of T-cell memory formation after mild COVID-19. Study overall: The TCR clusters were mostly specific to one donor.

The TCR originated in a man between 18 and 35 years old who had mild COVID-19 (a few samples of this study predate the infection). Cell type and time point are not known. The J gene is TRBJ1-2, the V gene TRBV5-1, with TRBD1 as a possible D gene (5 bases). The sample taken for sequencing was PBMCs or a T cell subset sorted from them (not recorded which). This CDR3 reads CASSLGQGAYGYTF. The CDR3 DNA reads as TGCGCCAGCAGCTTGGGGCAGGGCGCCTATGGCTACACCTTC.